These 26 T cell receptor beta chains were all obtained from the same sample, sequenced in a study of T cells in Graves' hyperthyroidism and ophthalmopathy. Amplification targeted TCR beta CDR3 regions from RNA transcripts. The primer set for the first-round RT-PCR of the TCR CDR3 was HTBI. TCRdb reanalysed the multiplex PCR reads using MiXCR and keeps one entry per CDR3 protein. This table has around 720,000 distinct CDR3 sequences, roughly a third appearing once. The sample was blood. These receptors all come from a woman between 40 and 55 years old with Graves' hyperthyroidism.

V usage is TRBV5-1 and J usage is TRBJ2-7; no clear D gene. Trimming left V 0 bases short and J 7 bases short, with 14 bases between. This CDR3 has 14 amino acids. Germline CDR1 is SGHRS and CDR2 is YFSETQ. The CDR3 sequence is CASSLGTPYNEQYF. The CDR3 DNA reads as TGCGCCAGCAGCTTGGGCACCCCCTACAATGAGCAGTACTTC.

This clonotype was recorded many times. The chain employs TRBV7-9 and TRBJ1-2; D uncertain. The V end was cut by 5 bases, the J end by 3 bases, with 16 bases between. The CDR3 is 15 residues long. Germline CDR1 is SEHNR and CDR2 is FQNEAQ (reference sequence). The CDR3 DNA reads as TGTGCCAGCAGCCGAGTATCGGACGGCCACTATGGCTACACCTTC. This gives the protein CASSRVSDGHYGYTF.

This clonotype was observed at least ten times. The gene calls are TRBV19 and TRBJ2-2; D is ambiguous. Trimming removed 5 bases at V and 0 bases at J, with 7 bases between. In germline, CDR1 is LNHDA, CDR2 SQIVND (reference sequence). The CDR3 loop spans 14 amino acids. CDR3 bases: TGTGCCAGTAGTCTTATAGCGAACACCGGGGAGCTGTTTTTT. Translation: CASSLIANTGELFF. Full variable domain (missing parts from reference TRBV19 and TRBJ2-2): DGGITQSPKYLFRKEGQNVTLSCEQNLNHDAMYWYRQDPGQGLRLIYYSQIVNDFQKGDIAEGYSVSREKKESFPLTVTSAQKNPTAFYLCASSLIANTGELFFGEGSRLTVL.

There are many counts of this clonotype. Here the CDR3 DNA reads TGTGCCAGCAGCTTAACTACGGTCCCCTACGAGCAGTACTTC. Amino acids: CASSLTTVPYEQYF. The J gene is TRBJ2-7, the V gene TRBV7-2; D is undetermined. CDR3 length: 14 residues. Trimming took 2 bases from V and 2 from J, leaving 10 bases between them. The V gene's germline CDR1 is SGHTA and CDR2 FQGNSA.

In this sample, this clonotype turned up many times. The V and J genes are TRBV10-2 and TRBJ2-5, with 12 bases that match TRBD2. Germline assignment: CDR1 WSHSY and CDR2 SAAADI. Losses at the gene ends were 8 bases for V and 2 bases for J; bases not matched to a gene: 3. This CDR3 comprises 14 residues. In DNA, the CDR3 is TGCGCCAGCCGGACTAGCGGGGCACAAGAGACCCAGTACTTC. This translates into CASRTSGAQETQYF.

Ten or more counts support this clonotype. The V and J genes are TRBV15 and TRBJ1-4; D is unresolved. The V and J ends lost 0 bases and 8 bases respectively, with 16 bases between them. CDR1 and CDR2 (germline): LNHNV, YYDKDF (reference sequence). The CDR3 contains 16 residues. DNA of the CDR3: TGTGCCACCAGCAGAGAGATGTATGGGATTGGCGAAAAACTGTTTTTT. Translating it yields CATSREMYGIGEKLFF.

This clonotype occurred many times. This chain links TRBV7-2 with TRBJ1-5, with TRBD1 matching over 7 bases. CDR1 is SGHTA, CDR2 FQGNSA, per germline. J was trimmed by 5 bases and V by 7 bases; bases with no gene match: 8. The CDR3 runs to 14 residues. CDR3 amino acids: CASTEQGLHQPQHF. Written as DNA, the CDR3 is TGTGCCAGCACAGAACAGGGGTTACATCAGCCCCAGCATTTT. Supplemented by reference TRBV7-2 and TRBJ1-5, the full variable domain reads GAGVSQSPSNKVTEKGKDVELRCDPISGHTALYWYRQSLGQGLEFLIYFQGNSAPDKSGLPSDRFSAERTGGSVSTLTIQRTQQEDSAVYLCASTEQGLHQPQHFGDGTRLSIL.

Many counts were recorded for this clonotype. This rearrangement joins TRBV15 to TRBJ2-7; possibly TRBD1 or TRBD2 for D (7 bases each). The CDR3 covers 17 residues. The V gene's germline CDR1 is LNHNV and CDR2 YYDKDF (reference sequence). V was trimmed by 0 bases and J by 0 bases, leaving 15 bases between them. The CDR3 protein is CATSREGGTVSSYEQYF. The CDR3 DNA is TGTGCCACCAGCAGAGAGGGAGGGACAGTCAGCTCCTACGAGCAGTACTTC.

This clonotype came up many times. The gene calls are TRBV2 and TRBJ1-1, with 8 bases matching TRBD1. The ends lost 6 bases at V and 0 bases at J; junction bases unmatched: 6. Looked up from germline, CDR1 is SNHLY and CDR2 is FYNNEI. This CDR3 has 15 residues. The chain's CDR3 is CASRGQGFLNTEAFF. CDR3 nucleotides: TGTGCCAGCAGAGGACAGGGCTTTTTGAACACTGAAGCTTTCTTT.

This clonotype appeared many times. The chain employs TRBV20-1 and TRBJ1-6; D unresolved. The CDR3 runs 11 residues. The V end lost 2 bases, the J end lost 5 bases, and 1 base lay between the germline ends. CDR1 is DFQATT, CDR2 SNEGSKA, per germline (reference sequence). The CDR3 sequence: CSARHNSPLHF. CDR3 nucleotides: TGCAGTGCTAGACATAATTCACCCCTCCACTTT.

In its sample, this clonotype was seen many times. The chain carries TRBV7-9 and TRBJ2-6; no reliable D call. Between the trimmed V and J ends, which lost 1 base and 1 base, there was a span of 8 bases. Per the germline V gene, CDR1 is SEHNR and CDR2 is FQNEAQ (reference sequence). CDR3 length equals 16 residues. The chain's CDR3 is CASSLEVGSGANVLTF. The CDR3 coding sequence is TGTGCCAGCAGCTTAGAGGTCGGATCTGGGGCCAACGTCCTGACTTTC.

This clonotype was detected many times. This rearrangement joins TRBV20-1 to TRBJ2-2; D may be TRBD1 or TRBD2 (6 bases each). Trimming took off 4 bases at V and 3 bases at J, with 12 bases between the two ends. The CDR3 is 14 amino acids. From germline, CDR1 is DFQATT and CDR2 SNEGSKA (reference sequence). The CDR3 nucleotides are TGCAGTGCTAAGAAGGGGGGCGACACCGGGGAGCTGTTTTTT. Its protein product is CSAKKGGDTGELFF.

This CDR3 reads CASSATDAAYEQYF. The CDR3 nucleotides read TGTGCCAGCAGTGCGACGGACGCAGCCTACGAGCAGTACTTC. The chain is built from TRBV2 and TRBJ2-7; no clear D gene. Trimming pared 4 bases from V and 2 bases from J, leaving 12 bases between. The CDR3 has 14 residues. CDR1 is SNHLY, CDR2 FYNNEI, per germline.

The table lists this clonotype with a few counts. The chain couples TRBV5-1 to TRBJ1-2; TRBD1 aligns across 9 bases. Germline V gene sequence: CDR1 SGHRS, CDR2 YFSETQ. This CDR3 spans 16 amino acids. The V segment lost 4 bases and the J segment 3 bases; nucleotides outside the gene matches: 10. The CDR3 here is CASSGRTGGSDYGYTF. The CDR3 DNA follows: TGCGCCAGCAGCGGCCGTACAGGGGGCTCGGACTATGGCTACACCTTC.

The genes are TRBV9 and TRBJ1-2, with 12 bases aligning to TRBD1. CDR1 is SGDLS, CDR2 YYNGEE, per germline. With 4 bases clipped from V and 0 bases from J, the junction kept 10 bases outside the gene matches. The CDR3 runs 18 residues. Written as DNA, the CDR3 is TGTGCCAGCAGCTTCCCTCGGGACAGGGGGCTGTCTAACTATGGCTACACCTTC. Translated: CASSFPRDRGLSNYGYTF.

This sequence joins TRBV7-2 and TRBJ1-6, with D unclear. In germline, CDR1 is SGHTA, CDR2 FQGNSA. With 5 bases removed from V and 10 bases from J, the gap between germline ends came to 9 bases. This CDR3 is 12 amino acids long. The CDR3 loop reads CASSQGKSPLHF. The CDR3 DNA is TGTGCCAGCAGCCAAGGGAAATCACCCCTCCACTTT. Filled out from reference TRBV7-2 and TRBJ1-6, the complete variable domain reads GAGVSQSPSNKVTEKGKDVELRCDPISGHTALYWYRQSLGQGLEFLIYFQGNSAPDKSGLPSDRFSAERTGGSVSTLTIQRTQQEDSAVYLCASSQGKSPLHFGNGTRLTVT.

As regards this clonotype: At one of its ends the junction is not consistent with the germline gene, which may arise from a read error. CDR3 sequence reads: CASSLGASGIGELFF. CDR3 nucleotides: TGTGCCAGCAGTTTAGGGGCTAGCGGGATCGGGGAGCTGTTTTTT. The chain carries TRBV7-2 and TRBJ2-2, with 9 bases matching TRBD2. This CDR3 is 15 amino acids long. Per germline, CDR1 SGHTA and CDR2 FQGNSA.

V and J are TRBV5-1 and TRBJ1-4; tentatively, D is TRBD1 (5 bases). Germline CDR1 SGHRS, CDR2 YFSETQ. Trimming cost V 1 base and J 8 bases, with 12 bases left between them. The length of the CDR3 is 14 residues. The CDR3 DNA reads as TGCGCCAGCAGCTTGTCCCCAGGGCAGGAAAAACTGTTTTTT. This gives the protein CASSLSPGQEKLFF.

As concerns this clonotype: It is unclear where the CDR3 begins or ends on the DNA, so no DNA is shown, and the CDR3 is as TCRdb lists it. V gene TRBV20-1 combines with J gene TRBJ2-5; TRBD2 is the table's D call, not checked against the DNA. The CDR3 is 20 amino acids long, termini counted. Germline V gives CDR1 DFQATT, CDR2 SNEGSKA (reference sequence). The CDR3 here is CSATGSYGYTFGSGKETQYF.

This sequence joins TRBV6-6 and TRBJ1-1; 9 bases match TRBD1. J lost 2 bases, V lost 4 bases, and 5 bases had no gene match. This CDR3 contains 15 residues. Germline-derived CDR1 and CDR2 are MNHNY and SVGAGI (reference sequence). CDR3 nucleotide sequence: TGTGCCAGCAGTTCCGGGACAGGGATAAACACTGAAGCTTTCTTT. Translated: CASSSGTGINTEAFF.

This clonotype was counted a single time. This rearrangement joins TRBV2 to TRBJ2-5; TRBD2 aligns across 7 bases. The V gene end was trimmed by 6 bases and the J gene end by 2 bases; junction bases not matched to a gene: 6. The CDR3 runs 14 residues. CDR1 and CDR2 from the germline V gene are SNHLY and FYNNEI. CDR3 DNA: TGTGCCAGCAGATGGGGGGGGTCGCAAGAGACCCAGTACTTC. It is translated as CASRWGGSQETQYF. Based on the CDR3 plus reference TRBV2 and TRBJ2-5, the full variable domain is EPEVTQTPSHQVTQMGQEVILRCVPISNHLYFYWYRQILGQKVEFLVSFYNNEISEKSEIFDDQFSVERPDGSNFTLKIRSTKLEDSAMYFCASRWGGSQETQYFGPGTRLLVL.

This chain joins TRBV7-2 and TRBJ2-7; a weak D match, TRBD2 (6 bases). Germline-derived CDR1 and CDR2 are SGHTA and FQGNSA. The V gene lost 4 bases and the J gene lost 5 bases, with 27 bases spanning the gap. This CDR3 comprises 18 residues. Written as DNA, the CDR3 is TGTGCCAGCAGCTCCGACCCCGTAATAGCGGTTATATGGGACGAGCAGTACTTC. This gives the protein CASSSDPVIAVIWDEQYF. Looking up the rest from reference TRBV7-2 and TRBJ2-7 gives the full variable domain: GAGVSQSPSNKVTEKGKDVELRCDPISGHTALYWYRQSLGQGLEFLIYFQGNSAPDKSGLPSDRFSAERTGGSVSTLTIQRTQQEDSAVYLCASSSDPVIAVIWDEQYFGPGTRLTVT.

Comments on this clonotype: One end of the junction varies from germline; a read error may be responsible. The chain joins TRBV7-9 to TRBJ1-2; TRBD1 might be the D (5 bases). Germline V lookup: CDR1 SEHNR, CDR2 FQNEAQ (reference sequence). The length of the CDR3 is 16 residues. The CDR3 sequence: CASSQDRTQANYGYTF. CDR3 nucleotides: TGCGCCAGCAGCCAAGATCGTACACAGGCTAACTATGGCTACACCTTC.

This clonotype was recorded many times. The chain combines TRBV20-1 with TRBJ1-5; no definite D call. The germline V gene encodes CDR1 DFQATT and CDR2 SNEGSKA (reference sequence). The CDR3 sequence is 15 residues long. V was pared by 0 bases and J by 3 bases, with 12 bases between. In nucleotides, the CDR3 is TGCAGTGCTAGAGATTTTGAGGGTCTCAATCAGCCCCAGCATTTT. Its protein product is CSARDFEGLNQPQHF.

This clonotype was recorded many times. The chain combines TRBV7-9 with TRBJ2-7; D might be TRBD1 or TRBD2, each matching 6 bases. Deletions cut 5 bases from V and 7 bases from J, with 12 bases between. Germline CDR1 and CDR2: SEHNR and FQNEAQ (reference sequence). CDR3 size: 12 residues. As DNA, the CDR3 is TGTGCCAGCAGCCATCAGGGGAGGGAGCAGTACTTC. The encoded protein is CASSHQGREQYF.

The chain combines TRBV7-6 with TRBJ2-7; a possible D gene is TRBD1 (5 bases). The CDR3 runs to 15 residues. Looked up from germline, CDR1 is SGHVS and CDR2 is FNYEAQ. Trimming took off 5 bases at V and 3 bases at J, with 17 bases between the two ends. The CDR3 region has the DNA TGTGCCAGCAGCACCTCGCGCAGGGTGGGCTACGAGCAGTACTTC. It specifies CASSTSRRVGYEQYF.